The T cell receptor (beta chain) under discussion was sequenced for a study of cytomegalovirus exposure and HLA in healthy donors. The study's findings and limits: In vitro data verified a few CMV-associated chains as specific for CMV antigens. V- and J-gene trimming of TCR beta was linked (in a later analysis) to a missense DCLRE1C variant. The dataset shows that most TCR sequences were rare, while some public TCRs occurred in many donors. In a later analysis, across HLA loci, associated TCR counts were highest for DRB1, lowest for HLA-C.

Researchers ran the PCR with 60 Vbeta and 13 Jbeta primers. Sequencing used immunoSEQ multiplex PCR; TCRdb keeps in-frame clones, though not all of them. The sample yields about 110,000 clones, roughly 73% seen once. With respect to this clone: Its cognate antigen is unknown.

There are 13 residues in the CDR3. Germline values: CDR1 SQVTM, CDR2 ANQGSEA. The germline V and J ends were trimmed by 0 bases and 7 bases, with 10 bases remaining between them. The sequenced material came from PBMCs. V and J are TRBV29-1 and TRBJ2-1; tentatively, D is TRBD1 (5 bases). This clonotype originated in a man between 25 and 39 years old in good health and CMV-seronegative. The CDR3 loop is CSVEDSTANEQFF. Here the CDR3 DNA reads TGCAGCGTTGAAGACTCGACAGCAAATGAGCAGTTCTTC.